The sample holds a few counts of the clone carrying this T cell receptor beta chain. Other DNA sequences in this specimen translate into the identical CDR3. The study ran the assay at deep level. Using immunoSEQ multiplex PCR, the repertoire was profiled, and TCRdb retains in-frame clones only, with some absent. The sample lists 2 million to 2.5 million clones; around 95% were seen once. Germline CDR1 and CDR2: LNHDA and SQIVND (reference sequence). Trimming pared 6 bases from V and 4 bases from J, leaving 7 bases between. CDR3 length: 12 residues. Adult Caucasians living in Nashville, Tennessee made up all of the donors. This entry belongs to a study of shared clonotypes between healthy human individuals.

The specimen was naive CD4+ T cells sorted from blood. The subset denotes: CD45RA+ positively selected. The receptor was isolated from a man aged 18 to 29 in good health. The rearrangement uses TRBV19 and TRBJ1-3; D is unclear. The CDR3 nucleotides are TGTGCCAGTAGCCCGTCCGGAAACACCATATATTTT. This translates into CASSPSGNTIYF.